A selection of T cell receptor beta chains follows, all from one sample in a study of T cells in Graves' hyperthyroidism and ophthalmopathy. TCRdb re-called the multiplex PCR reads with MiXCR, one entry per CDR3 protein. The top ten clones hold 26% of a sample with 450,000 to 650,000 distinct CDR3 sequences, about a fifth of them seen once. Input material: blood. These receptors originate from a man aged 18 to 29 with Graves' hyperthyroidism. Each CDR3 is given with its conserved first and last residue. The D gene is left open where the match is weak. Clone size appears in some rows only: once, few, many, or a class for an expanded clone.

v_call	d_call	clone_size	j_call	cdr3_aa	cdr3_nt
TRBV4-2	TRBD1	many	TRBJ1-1	CASRITGGTEAFF	TGTGCCAGCAGGATAACAGGGGGCACTGAAGCTTTCTTT
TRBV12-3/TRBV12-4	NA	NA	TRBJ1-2	CASSLARSELANYGYTF	TGTGCCAGCAGTTTAGCGCGGTCAGAATTAGCTAACTATGGCTACACCTTC
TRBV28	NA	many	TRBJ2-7	CASCLRNEQYF	TGTGCCAGCTGCCTTCGGAACGAGCAGTACTTC
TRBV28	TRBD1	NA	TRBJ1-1	CASSSSGGGEAFF	TGTGCCAGCAGTTCAAGTGGAGGGGGCGAAGCTTTCTTT
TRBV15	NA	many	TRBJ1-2	CATSREVGQTYGYTF	TGTGCCACCAGCAGAGAAGTAGGACAGACTTATGGCTACACCTTC
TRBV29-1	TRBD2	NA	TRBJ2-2	CSARAGGRTGELFF	TGCAGCGCAAGAGCGGGAGGGAGGACCGGGGAGCTGTTTTTT
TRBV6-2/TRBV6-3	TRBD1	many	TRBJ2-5	CASSYSQGVGQETQYF	TGTGCCAGCAGTTACTCGCAGGGGGTCGGACAAGAGACCCAGTACTTC
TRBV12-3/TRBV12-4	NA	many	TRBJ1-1	CASSFKRTARSTEAFF	TGTGCCAGCAGTTTTAAGAGGACAGCTAGGAGCACTGAAGCTTTCTTT
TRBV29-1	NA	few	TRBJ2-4	CSVVPAKNIQYF	TGCAGCGTTGTCCCAGCCAAAAACATTCAGTACTTC
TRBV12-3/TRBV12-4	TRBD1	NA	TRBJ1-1	CASSLRQGTNTEAFF	TGTGCCAGCAGTCTACGACAGGGCACGAACACTGAAGCTTTCTTT
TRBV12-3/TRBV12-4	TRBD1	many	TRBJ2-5	CASSGGQFAQYF	TGTGCCAGCAGTGGGGGACAGTTCGCCCAGTACTTC